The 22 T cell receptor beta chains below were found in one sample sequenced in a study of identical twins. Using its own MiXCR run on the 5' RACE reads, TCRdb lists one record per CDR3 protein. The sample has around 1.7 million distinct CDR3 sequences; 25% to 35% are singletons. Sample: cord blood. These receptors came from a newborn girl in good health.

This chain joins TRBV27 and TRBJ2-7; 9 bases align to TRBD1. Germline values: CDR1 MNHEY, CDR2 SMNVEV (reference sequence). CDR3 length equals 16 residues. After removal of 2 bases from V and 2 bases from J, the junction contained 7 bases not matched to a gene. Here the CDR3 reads CASSLEGWDRAYEQYF. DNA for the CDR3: TGTGCCAGCAGTTTAGAGGGTTGGGACAGGGCCTACGAGCAGTACTTC.

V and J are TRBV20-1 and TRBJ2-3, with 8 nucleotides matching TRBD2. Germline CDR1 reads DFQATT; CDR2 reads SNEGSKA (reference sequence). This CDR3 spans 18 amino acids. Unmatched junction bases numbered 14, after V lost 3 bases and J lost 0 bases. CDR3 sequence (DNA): TGCAGTGCTAGCATCCCCACTAGCGGACTTCCTAGCACAGATACGCAGTATTTT. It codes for CSASIPTSGLPSTDTQYF.

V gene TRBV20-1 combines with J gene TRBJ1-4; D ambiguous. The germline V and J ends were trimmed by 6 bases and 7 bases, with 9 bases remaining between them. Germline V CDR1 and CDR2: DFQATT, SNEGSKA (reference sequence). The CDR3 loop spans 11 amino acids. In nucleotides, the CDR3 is TGCAGTGCCCTACTTGGTGAAAAACTGTTTTTT. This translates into CSALLGEKLFF.

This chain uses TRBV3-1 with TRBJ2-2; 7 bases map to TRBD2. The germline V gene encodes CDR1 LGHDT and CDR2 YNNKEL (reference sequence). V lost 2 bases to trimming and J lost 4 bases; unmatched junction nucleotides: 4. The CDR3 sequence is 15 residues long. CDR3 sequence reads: CASSQRGRGTGELFF. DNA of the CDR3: TGTGCCAGCAGCCAAAGAGGGAGGGGCACCGGGGAGCTGTTTTTT. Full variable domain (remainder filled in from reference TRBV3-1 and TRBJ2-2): DTAVSQTPKYLVTQMGNDKSIKCEQNLGHDTMYWYKQDSKKFLKIMFSYNNKELIINETVPNRFSPKSPDKAHLNLHINSLELGDSAVYFCASSQRGRGTGELFFGEGSRLTVL.

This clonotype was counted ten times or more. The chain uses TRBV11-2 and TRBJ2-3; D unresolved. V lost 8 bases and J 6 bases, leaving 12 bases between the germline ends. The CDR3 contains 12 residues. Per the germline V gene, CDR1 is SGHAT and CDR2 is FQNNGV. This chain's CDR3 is CASGLELDTQYF. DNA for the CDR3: TGTGCCAGCGGCCTAGAGTTGGATACGCAGTATTTT.

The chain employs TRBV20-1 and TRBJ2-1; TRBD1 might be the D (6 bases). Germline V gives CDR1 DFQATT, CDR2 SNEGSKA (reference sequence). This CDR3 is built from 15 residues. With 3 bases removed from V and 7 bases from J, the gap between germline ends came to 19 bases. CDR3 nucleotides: TGCAGTGCTAGGACAAGGGTGGGGGCACTTAATGAGCAGTTCTTC. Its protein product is CSARTRVGALNEQFF.

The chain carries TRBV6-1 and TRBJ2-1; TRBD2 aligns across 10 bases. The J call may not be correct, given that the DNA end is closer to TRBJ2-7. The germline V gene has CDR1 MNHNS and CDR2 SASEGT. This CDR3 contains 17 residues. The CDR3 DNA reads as TGTGCCAGCACAGTCTCGCCTAGCGGGGGCCCTAACAATGAGCAGTACTTC. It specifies CASTVSPSGGPNNEQYF.

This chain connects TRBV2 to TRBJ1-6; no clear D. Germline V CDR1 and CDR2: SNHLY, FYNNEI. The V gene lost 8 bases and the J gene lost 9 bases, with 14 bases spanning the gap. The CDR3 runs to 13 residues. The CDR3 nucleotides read TGTGCCAGCTCTTCATCCCCCAGTTCACCCCTCCACTTT. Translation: CASSSSPSSPLHF.

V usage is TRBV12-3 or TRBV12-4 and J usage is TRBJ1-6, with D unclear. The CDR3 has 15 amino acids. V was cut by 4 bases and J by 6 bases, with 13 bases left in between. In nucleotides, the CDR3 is TGTGCCAGCAGTTCCTCCCCTGCAAGTAATTCACCCCTCCACTTT. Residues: CASSSSPASNSPLHF.

The CDR3 bases are TGCCTTGTGTGGGGGGGGGCTGAAGCTTTCTTT. Translating gives CLVWGGAEAFF. The chain combines TRBV29-1 with TRBJ1-1; possible D gene TRBD1, 5 bases. Germline CDR1 is SQVTM and CDR2 is ANQGSEA. The CDR3 is 11 amino acids.

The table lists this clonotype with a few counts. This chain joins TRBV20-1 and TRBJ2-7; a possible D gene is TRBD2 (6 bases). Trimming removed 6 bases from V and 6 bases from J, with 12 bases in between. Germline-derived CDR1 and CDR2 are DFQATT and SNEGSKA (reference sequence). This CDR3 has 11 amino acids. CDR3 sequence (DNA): TGCAGTGCCCCGGGGACTTGCGAGCAGTACTTC. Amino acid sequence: CSAPGTCEQYF.

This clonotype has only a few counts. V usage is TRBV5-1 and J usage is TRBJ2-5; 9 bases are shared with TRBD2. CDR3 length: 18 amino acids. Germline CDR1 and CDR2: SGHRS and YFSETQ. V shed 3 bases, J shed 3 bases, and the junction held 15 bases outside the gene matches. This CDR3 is CASSSNPGTSRWKETQYF. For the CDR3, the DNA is TGCGCCAGCAGCTCAAACCCCGGGACTAGCAGGTGGAAAGAGACCCAGTACTTC.

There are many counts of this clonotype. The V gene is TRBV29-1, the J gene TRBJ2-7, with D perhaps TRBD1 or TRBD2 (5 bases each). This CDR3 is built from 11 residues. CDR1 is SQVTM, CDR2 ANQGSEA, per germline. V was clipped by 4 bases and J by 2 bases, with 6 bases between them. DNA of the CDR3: TGCAGCGTTGGGGACGCCTACGAGCAGTACTTC. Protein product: CSVGDAYEQYF.

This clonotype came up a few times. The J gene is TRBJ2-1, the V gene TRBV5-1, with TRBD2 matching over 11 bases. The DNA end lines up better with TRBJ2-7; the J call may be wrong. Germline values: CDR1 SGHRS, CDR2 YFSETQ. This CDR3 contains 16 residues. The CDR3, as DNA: TGCGCCAGTGTCGGGACTAGCGGAAGCTCCTACAATGAGCAGTACTTC. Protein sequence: CASVGTSGSSYNEQYF.

CDR3 sequence reads: CASSSTLAGEEQFF. DNA of the CDR3: TGTGCCAGCAGCTCGACTCTAGCGGGGGAGGAGCAGTTCTTC. V and J are TRBV7-8 and TRBJ2-1; 10 nucleotides agree with TRBD2. Trimming took 4 bases from V and 10 from J; bases not matched to a gene: 7. This CDR3 is built from 14 residues. In germline, CDR1 is SGHVS, CDR2 FQNEAQ. Variable domain in full (rest from reference TRBV7-8 and TRBJ2-1): GAGVSQSPRYKVAKRGQDVALRCDPISGHVSLFWYQQALGQGPEFLTYFQNEAQLDKSGLPSDRFFAERPEGSVSTLKIQRTQQEDSAVYLCASSSTLAGEEQFFGPGTRLTVL.

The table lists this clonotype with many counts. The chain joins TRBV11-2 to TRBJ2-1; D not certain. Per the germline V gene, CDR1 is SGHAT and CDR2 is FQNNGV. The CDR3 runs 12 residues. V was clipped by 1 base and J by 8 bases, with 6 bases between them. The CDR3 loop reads CASSLVSDEQFF. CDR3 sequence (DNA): TGTGCCAGCAGCTTAGTTTCGGATGAGCAGTTCTTC.

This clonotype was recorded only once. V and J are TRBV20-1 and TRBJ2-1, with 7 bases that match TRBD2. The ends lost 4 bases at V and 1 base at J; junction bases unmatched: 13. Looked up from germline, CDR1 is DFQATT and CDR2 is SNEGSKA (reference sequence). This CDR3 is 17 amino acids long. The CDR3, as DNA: TGCAGTGCTATTCTCCTTCAAGCGGGAATATCCTACAATGAGCAGTTCTTC. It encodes CSAILLQAGISYNEQFF.

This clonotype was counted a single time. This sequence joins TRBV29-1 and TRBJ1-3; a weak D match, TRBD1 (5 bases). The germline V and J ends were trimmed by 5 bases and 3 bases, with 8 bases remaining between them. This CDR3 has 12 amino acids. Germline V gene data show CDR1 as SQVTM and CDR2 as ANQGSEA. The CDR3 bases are TGCAGCGTTTGGGGGTTTGGAAACACCATATATTTT. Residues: CSVWGFGNTIYF.

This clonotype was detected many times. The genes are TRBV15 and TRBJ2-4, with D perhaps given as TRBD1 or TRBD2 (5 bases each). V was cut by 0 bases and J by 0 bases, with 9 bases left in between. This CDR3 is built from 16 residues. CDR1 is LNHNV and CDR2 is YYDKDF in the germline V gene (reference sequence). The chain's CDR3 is CATSRDWDGAKNIQYF. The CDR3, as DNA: TGTGCCACCAGCAGAGATTGGGACGGAGCCAAAAACATTCAGTACTTC.

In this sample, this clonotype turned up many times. DNA for the CDR3: TGTGCCAGCAGTCGGGGGTATAGCAATCAGCCCCAGCATTTT. Amino acid sequence: CASSRGYSNQPQHF. The chain carries TRBV9 and TRBJ1-5; D perhaps matches TRBD1 (5 bases). The germline V gene has CDR1 SGDLS and CDR2 YYNGEE. This CDR3 is built from 14 residues. V dropped 5 bases and J dropped 0 bases, with 9 bases sitting between them.

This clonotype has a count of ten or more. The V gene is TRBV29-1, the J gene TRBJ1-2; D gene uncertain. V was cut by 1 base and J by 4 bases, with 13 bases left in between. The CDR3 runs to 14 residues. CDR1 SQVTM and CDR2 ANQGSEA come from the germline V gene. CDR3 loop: CSVEALGGPYGYTF. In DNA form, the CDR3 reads TGCAGCGTTGAAGCACTCGGAGGTCCCTATGGCTACACCTTC.

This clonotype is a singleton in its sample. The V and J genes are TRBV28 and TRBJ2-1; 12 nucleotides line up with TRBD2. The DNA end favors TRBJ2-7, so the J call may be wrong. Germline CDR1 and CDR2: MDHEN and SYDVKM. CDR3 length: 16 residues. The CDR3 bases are TGTGCCAGCAGACCGACTAGCGGGAGTCGTCACAATGAGCAGTACTTC. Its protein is CASRPTSGSRHNEQYF.